This TCR beta chain was sequenced for a study of identical twins. This clonotype was counted a few times. What it binds is not known. The germline V gene encodes CDR1 SEHNR and CDR2 FQNEAQ (reference sequence). V was clipped by 1 base and J by 6 bases, with 14 bases between them. This CDR3 contains 15 residues. All donors comprised healthy Caucasians. Unique molecular identifiers were present on cDNA, and template switching added a universal primer site. Via MiXCR, TCRdb re-called the 5' RACE reads, giving one row per CDR3 protein. The data show about 500,000 distinct CDR3 sequences, about 13% seen once. Whole-study findings and limits: Sequences that were beta out-of-frame showed weaker excess twin sharing. Modelling underestimated the level of out-of-frame TCR alpha sharing observed in monozygotic twins.

These data also formed part of another study, on yellow fever vaccine responses in identical twins.

Material: CD4+ T cells sorted from blood. The chain is built from TRBV7-9 and TRBJ2-3; D is possibly TRBD1 (5 bases). This TCR came from a woman younger than 35 in good health. Here the CDR3 reads CASSLVGRDGDTQYF. The DNA for the CDR3 is TGTGCCAGCAGCTTAGTAGGCAGGGATGGTGATACGCAGTATTTT.